Below are 8 T cell receptor beta chains sequenced from a single sample in a study of CD8 T cells in ankylosing spondylitis. Study-wide results and limits: A motif in TCR beta, a set of under ten highly homologous variants, appeared characteristic of ankylosing spondylitis blood.

These receptors have no identified antigens. From the 5' RACE reads, TCRdb called clonotypes with MiXCR, one entry per CDR3 protein. The sample consists of 350,000 to 450,000 distinct CDR3 sequences, roughly a quarter of them appearing once. The sample comprised blood, either unsorted or a sorted T cell fraction (not recorded which). The source is a male donor with ankylosing spondylitis.

This clonotype was detected only a few times. V gene TRBV3-1 combines with J gene TRBJ2-3; TRBD2 matches 15 bases. CDR1 and CDR2 from the germline V gene are LGHDT and YNNKEL (reference sequence). The junction had 10 bases not matched to a gene; V was cut back by 3 bases and J by 0 bases. The CDR3 is 20 amino acids. CDR3 DNA: TGTGCCAGCAGCCAGCTCCCGGGACTAGCGGGAGGAACTAGCACAGATACGCAGTATTTT. Encoded protein: CASSQLPGLAGGTSTDTQYF.

The chain links TRBV15 to TRBJ2-1, with TRBD1 matching over 7 bases. Germline-derived CDR1 and CDR2 are LNHNV and YYDKDF (reference sequence). J lost 1 base, V lost 1 base, and 7 bases had no gene match. The CDR3 is made up of 17 amino acids. The CDR3 bases are TGTGCCACCAGCAGAGGTCACGGGACAGAGTCCTACAATGAGCAGTTCTTC. It codes for CATSRGHGTESYNEQFF.

The chain joins TRBV27 to TRBJ2-1, with D possibly being TRBD1 (5 bases). V lost 5 bases and J 0 bases, leaving 11 bases between the germline ends. From germline, CDR1 is MNHEY and CDR2 SMNVEV (reference sequence). The CDR3 covers 15 residues. CDR3 bases: TGTGCCAGCAGTACACAGGCTTACTCCTACAATGAGCAGTTCTTC. This gives the protein CASSTQAYSYNEQFF.

This clonotype has a handful of counts. The chain joins TRBV20-1 to TRBJ1-2; no clear D gene. The CDR3 loop spans 15 amino acids. The V gene's germline CDR1 is DFQATT and CDR2 SNEGSKA (reference sequence). Between the trimmed V and J ends, which lost 1 base and 1 base, there was a span of 13 bases. CDR3 in DNA: TGCAGTGCTAGAGCGGGCAGCCATCTTAACTATGGCTACACCTTC. Translated: CSARAGSHLNYGYTF.

The rearrangement joins TRBV20-1 to TRBJ2-1; 7 bases match TRBD2. The CDR3 has 14 residues. V dropped 3 bases and J dropped 2; count of bases not matched to a gene: 4. Germline CDR1 reads DFQATT; CDR2 reads SNEGSKA (reference sequence). The CDR3: CSARPSGAYNEQFF. CDR3 in DNA: TGCAGTGCTAGGCCTAGCGGTGCCTACAATGAGCAGTTCTTC.

The V call is TRBV20-1, the J call TRBJ1-1, with 7 bases that match TRBD1. From germline, CDR1 is DFQATT and CDR2 SNEGSKA (reference sequence). This CDR3 is 11 amino acids long. The trim removed 4 bases at V and 8 bases at J, leaving 4 bases unmatched. CDR3 DNA: TGCAGTGCTAAGACAGGGATGGAAGCTTTCTTT. Protein product: CSAKTGMEAFF.

The chain has TRBV10-2 and TRBJ2-2; no clear D. The V end lost 7 bases, the J end lost 0 bases, and 9 bases lay between the germline ends. CDR1 and CDR2 (germline): WSHSY, SAAADI. This CDR3 has 14 residues. In DNA form, the CDR3 reads TGCGCCAGCATACCCGGAGCGAACACCGGGGAGCTGTTTTTT. Its translation is CASIPGANTGELFF.

This clonotype was seen a handful of times. The chain carries TRBV5-1 and TRBJ2-1; the match to TRBD2 covers 10 bases. Germline CDR1 SGHRS, CDR2 YFSETQ. There are 16 residues in the CDR3. Germline trimming cut 0 bases from V and 6 bases from J; bases unmatched to any gene: 6. The CDR3 is CASSLDRAGGSNEQFF. DNA of the CDR3: TGCGCCAGCAGCTTGGATAGAGCGGGAGGGTCCAATGAGCAGTTCTTC.